This T cell receptor (beta chain) originates from a study of blood T cell repertoires in COVID-19. Source study methods: Amplified reference gene primers provided the basis for estimating nucleated cell counts. Libraries were prepared by immunoSEQ multiplex PCR; TCRdb keeps only in-frame clonotypes and omits some of them. V, J and clone size reflect that table, while D and trimming were determined from the DNA. Among about 62,000 clones listed, 70% to 90% were seen once. In this sample, this clone turned up once. The CDR3 covers 15 residues. J was trimmed by 1 base and V by 7 bases; bases with no gene match: 5. Per the germline V gene, CDR1 is LNHDA and CDR2 is SQIVND (reference sequence).

This TCR was recovered from an elderly woman with acute or convalescent COVID-19. V is TRBV19 and J is TRBJ2-2; 8 nucleotides align to TRBD1. The sample consisted of peripheral blood. The CDR3 is CASTYGTGNTGELFF. The CDR3 coding sequence is TGTGCCAGTACGTACGGGACAGGGAACACCGGGGAGCTGTTTTTT.